This TCR beta chain was sequenced for a study of shared clonotypes between healthy human individuals. Notes on the study in general: Blood was the only sampled material, and tissue repertoires likely differ. Naive subsets usually exceeded memory subsets in estimated richness. Four donors held around 5% of naive CD4 clonotypes in common.

About this clone itself: What it binds is unknown.

Using approximately 190 ng DNA, about 30,000 T cell genomes, the sorted-subset replicate PCRs were run. Libraries were prepared by immunoSEQ multiplex PCR; TCRdb keeps only in-frame clonotypes and omits some of them. The sample has about 2 million clones; 85% to 95% are singletons. The length of the CDR3 is 12 residues. V was trimmed by 5 bases and J by 2 bases, leaving 7 bases between them. Germline V gene data show CDR1 as SGHNT and CDR2 as YYREEE (reference sequence). V and J are TRBV5-4 and TRBJ2-5; D may be TRBD2 (5 bases). The source of this sequence is a man younger than 35 in good health. Sequenced sample: naive CD4+ T cells sorted from blood. Subset: CD45RA+ positively selected. The DNA for the CDR3 is TGTGCCAGCAGTCGGAGGCAAGAGACCCAGTACTTC. Translated, it gives CASSRRQETQYF.